A single sample gave rise to the 28 T cell receptor beta chains below, sequenced in a study of blood T cells in healthy people across ages. Sample-barcoded 5' priming and a J-beta primer mix drove a second PCR of 7 to 11 cycles. MiXCR, run by TCRdb on the 5' RACE reads, gives a single entry per CDR3 protein. The table has some 1.7 million distinct CDR3 sequences, roughly 27% seen once. Sequencing was performed on blood. These receptors were taken from a woman aged 25 to 39 in good health.

The chain combines TRBV27 with TRBJ2-1; 8 bases are shared with TRBD1. V was clipped by 5 bases and J by 2 bases; unmatched bases: 8. Per the germline V gene, CDR1 is MNHEY and CDR2 is SMNVEV (reference sequence). This CDR3 is built from 16 residues. This chain's CDR3 is CASSGRQGSPYNEQFF. The CDR3 DNA reads TGTGCCAGCAGTGGTCGACAGGGGAGCCCCTACAATGAGCAGTTCTTC.

The rearrangement uses TRBV9 and TRBJ1-2, with D unresolved. This CDR3 spans 12 amino acids. Germline loops: CDR1 SGDLS, CDR2 YYNGEE. V lost 3 bases and J lost 8, with 11 bases in between. The CDR3 here is CASSGLVQGYTF. For the CDR3, the DNA is TGTGCCAGCAGCGGCCTAGTACAGGGCTACACCTTC.

The J gene is TRBJ2-5, the V gene TRBV7-2; no clear D gene. The CDR3 is 14 amino acids. V dropped 7 bases and J dropped 5 bases, with 17 bases sitting between them. Germline lookup yields CDR1 SGHTA and CDR2 FQGNSA. The CDR3 spells CASNFPRRPETQYF. In nucleotides, the CDR3 is TGTGCCAGCAACTTCCCAAGGAGACCGGAGACCCAGTACTTC.

This clonotype occurred a few times. The chain couples TRBV2 to TRBJ2-6; D ambiguous. There are 15 residues in the CDR3. V lost 3 bases and J lost 1, with 7 bases in between. The germline V gene has CDR1 SNHLY and CDR2 FYNNEI. The CDR3 region is CASSDRRSGANVLTF. DNA of the CDR3: TGTGCCAGCAGTGATCGAAGGTCTGGGGCCAACGTCCTGACTTTC.

This clonotype has at least ten counts. The V call is TRBV29-1, the J call TRBJ2-1; 9 bases fit TRBD1. This CDR3 is 15 amino acids long. J gave up 1 base and V 7 bases, and 8 bases lay outside the gene matches. Germline V lookup: CDR1 SQVTM, CDR2 ANQGSEA. The CDR3 spells CSGLRQGVSYNEQFF. The CDR3 region has the DNA TGCAGCGGACTCCGACAGGGGGTTTCCTACAATGAGCAGTTCTTC.

The chain links TRBV5-6 to TRBJ2-1, with D perhaps TRBD2 (6 bases). Germline values: CDR1 SGHDT, CDR2 YYEEEE. The V and J ends lost 0 bases and 10 bases respectively, with 23 bases between them. The CDR3 covers 17 residues. Here the CDR3 reads CASSLAPGRVAVREQFF. DNA for the CDR3: TGTGCCAGCAGCTTGGCCCCGGGCCGGGTAGCGGTGAGAGAGCAGTTCTTC. The variable domain in full, with the rest retrieved from reference TRBV5-6 and TRBJ2-1, is DAGVTQSPTHLIKTRGQQVTLRCSPKSGHDTVSWYQQALGQGPQFIFQYYEEEERQRGNFPDRFSGHQFPNYSSELNVNALLLGDSALYLCASSLAPGRVAVREQFFGPGTRLTVL.

In regard to this clonotype: An end of the junction differs from the germline gene, which may be a read error. This rearrangement joins TRBV5-1 to TRBJ2-3; 12 positions match TRBD2. The CDR3 extends over 16 amino acids. CDR1 and CDR2 (germline): SGHRS, YFSETQ. The DNA of the CDR3 is TGCGTCAGCAGCTCTGGGACTAGCGGGAGCACAGATACGCAGTATTTT. This codes for CVSSSGTSGSTDTQYF. Drawing the rest from reference TRBV5-1 and TRBJ2-3, the complete variable domain is KAGVTQTPRYLIKTRGQQVTLSCSPISGHRSVSWYQQTPGQGLQFLFEYFSETQRNKGNFPGRFSGRQFSNSRSEMNVSTLELGDSALYLCVSSSGTSGSTDTQYFGPGTRLTVL.

The chain uses TRBV7-6 and TRBJ2-1, with 10 bases matching TRBD2. Trimming took 5 bases from V and 9 from J; bases not matched to a gene: 13. The CDR3 length is 16 residues. Per the germline V gene, CDR1 is SGHVS and CDR2 is FNYEAQ. CDR3 residues: CASSHSAPSGGGEQFF. In DNA, the CDR3 is TGTGCCAGCAGCCATAGCGCCCCTAGCGGGGGTGGTGAGCAGTTCTTC.

In its sample, this clonotype was seen a few times. This sequence joins TRBV12-3 or TRBV12-4 and TRBJ2-3, with D possibly being TRBD2 (7 bases). The CDR3 totals 15 residues. Trimming took off 6 bases at V and 2 bases at J, with 15 bases between the two ends. DNA for the CDR3: TGTGCCAGCAGGCCGCGGGGGCCCTACACAGATACGCAGTATTTT. Protein: CASRPRGPYTDTQYF.

This chain joins TRBV20-1 and TRBJ2-3, with D possibly matching TRBD1 (6 bases). The CDR3 is 13 amino acids. CDR1 and CDR2 (germline): DFQATT, SNEGSKA (reference sequence). This chain's CDR3 is CSAGVYGTDTQYF. Here the CDR3 DNA reads TGCAGCGCAGGGGTCTATGGCACAGATACGCAGTATTTT.

This clonotype was counted between two and nine times. The V call is TRBV20-1, the J call TRBJ1-2; D is possibly TRBD1 (5 bases). The germline V gene has CDR1 DFQATT and CDR2 SNEGSKA (reference sequence). Trimming pared 2 bases from V and 4 bases from J, leaving 14 bases between. The CDR3 contains 14 residues. Here the CDR3 reads CSARTQWDLYGYTF. DNA for the CDR3: TGCAGTGCTAGAACCCAATGGGACCTCTATGGCTACACCTTC.

This chain joins TRBV20-1 and TRBJ1-4; the D is unclear. This CDR3 is built from 13 residues. V was shortened by 0 bases and J by 6 bases, with 8 bases between the two germline ends. The germline V gene encodes CDR1 DFQATT and CDR2 SNEGSKA (reference sequence). The CDR3 DNA reads as TGCAGTGCTAGAGACGGGCGGGATGAAAAACTGTTTTTT. Protein product: CSARDGRDEKLFF.

The chain carries TRBV4-1 and TRBJ2-4, with D uncertain. The better agreement between TRBJ2-7 and the DNA end casts doubt on the J call. Germline V gene lookup returns CDR1 MGHRA and CDR2 YSYEKL. This CDR3 is 11 amino acids long. CDR3 sequence reads: CASSHVNEQYF. CDR3 coding DNA: TGCGCCAGCAGCCACGTCAACGAGCAGTACTTC.

This clonotype has a handful of counts. The rearrangement joins TRBV6-5 to TRBJ2-7; D possibly corresponds to TRBD1 (6 bases). CDR3 size: 14 residues. CDR1 and CDR2 from the germline V gene are MNHEY and SVGAGI. V was clipped by 5 bases and J by 3 bases, with 14 bases between them. The CDR3 bases are TGTGCCAGCAGTCCCAGGCCAGGGGACTACGAGCAGTACTTC. As protein: CASSPRPGDYEQYF.

Note on this clonotype: A read error may produce the germline difference seen at one junction end. The V gene is TRBV5-1, the J gene TRBJ1-4; TRBD1 might be the D (5 bases). The CDR3 length is 16 residues. CDR1 and CDR2 (germline): SGHRS, YFSETQ. The CDR3, as DNA: TGCGCCATCAGCTTGGGAACAGGCCTAAGCAGCGAAAAACTGTTTTTT. This encodes CAISLGTGLSSEKLFF.

This clonotype showed up just a few times. This clone may be a read error of a much larger clone one base away. This chain uses TRBV28 with TRBJ2-7; D possibly corresponds to TRBD2 (6 bases). Between the trimmed V and J ends, which lost 6 bases and 3 bases, there was a span of 21 bases. CDR1 MDHEN and CDR2 SYDVKM come from the germline V gene. The CDR3 extends over 16 amino acids. The CDR3 loop reads CASRLSLSGDHYEQYF. In DNA, the CDR3 is TGTGCCAGCAGACTAAGCCTCTCGGGGGACCACTACGAGCAGTACTTC.

The chain uses TRBV10-3 and TRBJ2-5; D might be TRBD1 or TRBD2, each matching 7 bases. Trimming took 10 bases from V and 7 from J, leaving 19 bases between them. The CDR3 contains 13 residues. In germline, CDR1 is ENHRY, CDR2 SYGVKD. CDR3 coding DNA: TGTGCCACCAGGGGGGGGACGGTGGTGACCCAGTACTTC. Its protein is CATRGGTVVTQYF.

The genes are TRBV5-4 and TRBJ2-3; the match to TRBD1 covers 7 bases. The CDR3 spans 16 residues. Germline V gene sequence: CDR1 SGHNT, CDR2 YYREEE (reference sequence). V trimming: 4 bases; J trimming: 3 bases; junction bases outside the gene matches: 11. The CDR3 nucleotides read TGTGCCAGCAGCACCAGACAGGGAACGGGGACAGATACGCAGTATTTT. It specifies CASSTRQGTGTDTQYF. The full variable domain, its missing parts supplied by reference TRBV5-4 and TRBJ2-3, is ETGVTQSPTHLIKTRGQQVTLRCSSQSGHNTVSWYQQALGQGPQFIFQYYREEENGRGNFPPRFSGLQFPNYSSELNVNALELDDSALYLCASSTRQGTGTDTQYFGPGTRLTVL.

For this clonotype: A much larger clone lies one base from this, so it may be a read error. The chain recombines TRBV29-1 with TRBJ2-1, with 7 bases that match TRBD2. Germline CDR1 is SQVTM and CDR2 is ANQGSEA. Trimming at V came to 3 bases and at J to 2 bases, leaving 7 bases not matched to a gene. There are 15 residues in the CDR3. CDR3 sequence (DNA): TGCAGCGTTGAGGGCGGGAGCGGCCCCTACAATGAGCAGTTCTTC. Residues: CSVEGGSGPYNEQFF.

The chain couples TRBV28 to TRBJ2-3, with D tentatively TRBD2 (6 bases). With 10 bases removed from V and 2 bases from J, the gap between germline ends came to 10 bases. The length of the CDR3 is 12 residues. The germline V gene encodes CDR1 MDHEN and CDR2 SYDVKM. The CDR3 DNA reads TGTGCCAACACGGGGGACACAGATACGCAGTATTTT. Amino acid sequence: CANTGDTDTQYF. Based on the CDR3 plus reference TRBV28 and TRBJ2-3, the full variable domain is DVKVTQSSRYLVKRTGEKVFLECVQDMDHENMFWYRQDPGLGLRLIYFSYDVKMKEKGDIPEGYSVSREKKERFSLILESASTNQTSMYLCANTGDTDTQYFGPGTRLTVL.

The rearrangement joins TRBV20-1 to TRBJ1-1; no clear D gene. Germline V gene sequence: CDR1 DFQATT, CDR2 SNEGSKA (reference sequence). Trimming stripped 3 bases from V and 7 bases from J, with 18 bases between. There are 14 residues in the CDR3. The CDR3 DNA is TGCAGTGCTAGGGTTCGTCCGAGTGAGGTTGAAGCTTTCTTT. Its protein product is CSARVRPSEVEAFF.

There are many counts of this clonotype. The rearrangement links TRBV9 to TRBJ2-3; no clear D gene. Germline CDR1 is SGDLS and CDR2 is YYNGEE. This CDR3 has 12 residues. Trimming removed 0 bases at V and 5 bases at J, with 4 bases between. CDR3 region: CASSVGIDTQYF. The CDR3 DNA follows: TGTGCCAGCAGCGTAGGGATAGATACGCAGTATTTT. Full variable domain (rest looked up from reference TRBV9 and TRBJ2-3): DSGVTQTPKHLITATGQRVTLRCSPRSGDLSVYWYQQSLDQGLQFLIQYYNGEERAKGNILERFSAQQFPDLHSELNLSSLELGDSALYFCASSVGIDTQYFGPGTRLTVL.

This clonotype appeared a few times. One end of the junction does not line up with germline, which may come from a read error. The rearrangement uses TRBV24-1 and TRBJ2-7, with D possibly being TRBD2 (7 bases). Germline assignment: CDR1 KGHDR and CDR2 SFDVKD. This CDR3 is built from 13 residues. The CDR3 reads CATTMGGGSERYF. The CDR3 coding sequence is TGTGCCACCACCATGGGAGGGGGAAGCGAGCGGTACTTC.

This rearrangement joins TRBV5-1 to TRBJ2-1, with 7 bases aligning to TRBD2. With 0 bases clipped from V and 8 bases from J, the junction kept 5 bases outside the gene matches. The CDR3 totals 14 residues. The germline V gene encodes CDR1 SGHRS and CDR2 YFSETQ. The CDR3 is CASSLGGGRDEQFF. For the CDR3, the DNA is TGCGCCAGCAGCTTGGGGGGAGGGCGGGATGAGCAGTTCTTC.

This clonotype has only a few counts. This chain uses TRBV27 with TRBJ1-5, with a weak D call TRBD1 (6 bases). The CDR3 is 14 amino acids. V lost 4 bases, J lost 0 bases, and 7 bases lay in between. The V gene's germline CDR1 is MNHEY and CDR2 SMNVEV (reference sequence). CDR3 loop: CASSYRASNQPQHF. The CDR3 DNA reads as TGTGCCAGCAGTTACAGGGCTAGCAATCAGCCCCAGCATTTT.

The chain joins TRBV7-3 to TRBJ2-2; no clear D. Germline V gene lookup returns CDR1 SGHTA and CDR2 FQGTGA. V was cut by 3 bases and J by 6 bases, with 8 bases left in between. The CDR3 length is 13 residues. CDR3 coding DNA: TGTGCCAGCAGCTTTAGGGCGGCCGGGGAGCTGTTTTTT. Translating gives CASSFRAAGELFF.

The rearrangement uses TRBV9 and TRBJ1-6, with TRBD1 as a possible D gene (5 bases). CDR3 length equals 15 residues. Trimming cost V 0 bases and J 7 bases, with 11 bases left between them. Per germline, CDR1 SGDLS and CDR2 YYNGEE. The chain's CDR3 is CASSVVGDPNSPLHF. The CDR3 nucleotides are TGTGCCAGCAGCGTAGTTGGGGACCCAAATTCACCCCTCCACTTT.

The chain is built from TRBV29-1 and TRBJ1-1, with D perhaps TRBD1 (6 bases). Trimming cost V 6 bases and J 7 bases, with 9 bases left between them. The CDR3 extends over 10 amino acids. CDR1 is SQVTM, CDR2 ANQGSEA, per germline. The CDR3 DNA reads as TGCAGCGTGGGGGCGCTTGAAGCTTTCTTT. It is translated as CSVGALEAFF.